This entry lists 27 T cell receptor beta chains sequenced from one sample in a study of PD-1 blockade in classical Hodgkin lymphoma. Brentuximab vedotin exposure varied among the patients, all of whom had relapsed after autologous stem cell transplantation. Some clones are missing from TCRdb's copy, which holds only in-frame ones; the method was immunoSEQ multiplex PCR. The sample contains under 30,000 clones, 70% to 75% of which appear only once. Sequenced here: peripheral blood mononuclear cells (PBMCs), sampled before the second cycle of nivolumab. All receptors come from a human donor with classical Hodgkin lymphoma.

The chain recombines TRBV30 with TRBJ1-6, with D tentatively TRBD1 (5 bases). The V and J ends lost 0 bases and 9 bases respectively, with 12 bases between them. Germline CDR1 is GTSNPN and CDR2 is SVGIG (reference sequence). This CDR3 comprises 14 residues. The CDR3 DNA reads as TGTGCCTGGAGTGTGAGGGACCTGGCTTCACCCCTCCACTTT. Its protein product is CAWSVRDLASPLHF.

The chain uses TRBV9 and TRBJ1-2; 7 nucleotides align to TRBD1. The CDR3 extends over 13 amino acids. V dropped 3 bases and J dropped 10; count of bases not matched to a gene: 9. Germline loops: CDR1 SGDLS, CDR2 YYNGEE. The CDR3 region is CASSGQGSGVYTF. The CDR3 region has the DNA TGTGCCAGCAGCGGACAGGGATCCGGGGTCTACACCTTC.

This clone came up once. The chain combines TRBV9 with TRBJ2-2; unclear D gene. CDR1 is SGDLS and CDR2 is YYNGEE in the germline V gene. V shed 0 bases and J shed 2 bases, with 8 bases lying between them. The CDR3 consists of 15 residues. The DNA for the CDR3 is TGTGCCAGCAGCGTAGGAACCTCAAACACCGGGGAGCTGTTTTTT. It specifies CASSVGTSNTGELFF.

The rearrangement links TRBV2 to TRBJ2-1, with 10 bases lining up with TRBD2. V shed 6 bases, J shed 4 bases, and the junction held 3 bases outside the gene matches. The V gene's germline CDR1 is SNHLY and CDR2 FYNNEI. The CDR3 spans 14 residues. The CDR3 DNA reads TGTGCCAGCAGAGGACTAGCGGATTACAATGAGCAGTTCTTC. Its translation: CASRGLADYNEQFF.

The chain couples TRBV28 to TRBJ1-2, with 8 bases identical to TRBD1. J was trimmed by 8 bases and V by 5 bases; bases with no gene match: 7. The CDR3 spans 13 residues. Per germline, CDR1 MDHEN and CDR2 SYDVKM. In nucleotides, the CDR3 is TGTGCCAGCAGTGCGTCCAGGGGGCGAGGCTACACCTTC. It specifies CASSASRGRGYTF.

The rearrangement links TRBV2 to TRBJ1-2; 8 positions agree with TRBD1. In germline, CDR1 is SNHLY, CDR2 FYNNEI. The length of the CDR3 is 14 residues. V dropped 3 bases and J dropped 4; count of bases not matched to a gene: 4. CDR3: CASSEDRVSYGYTF. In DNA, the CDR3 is TGTGCCAGCAGTGAGGACAGGGTCTCCTATGGCTACACCTTC.

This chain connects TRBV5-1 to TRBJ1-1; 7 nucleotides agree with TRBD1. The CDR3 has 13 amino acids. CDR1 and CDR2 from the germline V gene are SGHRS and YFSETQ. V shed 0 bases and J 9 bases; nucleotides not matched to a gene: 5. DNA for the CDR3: TGCGCCAGCAGCTTGGGAGTAGGGGGCCAAGCTTTCTTT. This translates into CASSLGVGGQAFF.

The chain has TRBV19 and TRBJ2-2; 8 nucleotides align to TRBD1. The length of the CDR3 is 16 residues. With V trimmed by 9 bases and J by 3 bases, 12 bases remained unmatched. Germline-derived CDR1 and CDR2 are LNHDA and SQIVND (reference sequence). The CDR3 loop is CASRKRTGHDTGELFF. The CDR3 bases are TGTGCCAGCCGGAAAAGGACAGGGCACGACACCGGGGAGCTGTTTTTT.

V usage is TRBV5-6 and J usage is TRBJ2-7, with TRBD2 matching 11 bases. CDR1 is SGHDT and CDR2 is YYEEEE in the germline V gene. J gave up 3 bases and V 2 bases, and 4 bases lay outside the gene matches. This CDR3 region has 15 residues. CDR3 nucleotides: TGTGCCAGCAGCTTAATACTAGCGGGGGACTACGAGCAGTACTTC. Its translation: CASSLILAGDYEQYF.

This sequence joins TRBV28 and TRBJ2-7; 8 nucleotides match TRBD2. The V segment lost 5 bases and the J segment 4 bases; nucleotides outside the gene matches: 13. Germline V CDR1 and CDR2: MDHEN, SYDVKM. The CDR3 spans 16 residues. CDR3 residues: CASSATGGPTIYEQYF. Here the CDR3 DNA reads TGTGCCAGCAGTGCGACGGGGGGGCCGACCATATACGAGCAGTACTTC.

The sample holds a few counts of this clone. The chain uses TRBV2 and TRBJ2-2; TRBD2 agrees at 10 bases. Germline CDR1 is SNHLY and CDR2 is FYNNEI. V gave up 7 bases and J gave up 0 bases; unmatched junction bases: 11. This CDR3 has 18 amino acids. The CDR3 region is CASNEDGTSAANTGELFF. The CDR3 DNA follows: TGTGCCAGCAACGAAGACGGGACTAGCGCAGCGAACACCGGGGAGCTGTTTTTT.

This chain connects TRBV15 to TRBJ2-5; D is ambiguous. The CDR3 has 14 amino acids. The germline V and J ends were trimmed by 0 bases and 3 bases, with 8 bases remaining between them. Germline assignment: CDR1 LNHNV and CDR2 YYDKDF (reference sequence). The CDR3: CATSREGTKETQYF. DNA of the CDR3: TGTGCCACCAGCAGAGAAGGAACCAAAGAGACCCAGTACTTC.

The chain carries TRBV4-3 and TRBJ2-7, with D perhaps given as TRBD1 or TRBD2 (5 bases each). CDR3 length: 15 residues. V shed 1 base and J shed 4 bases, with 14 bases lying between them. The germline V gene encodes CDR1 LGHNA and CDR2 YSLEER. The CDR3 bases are TGCGCCAGCAGCCAAGTCTCAGGGAGCCGGTACGAGCAGTACTTC. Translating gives CASSQVSGSRYEQYF.

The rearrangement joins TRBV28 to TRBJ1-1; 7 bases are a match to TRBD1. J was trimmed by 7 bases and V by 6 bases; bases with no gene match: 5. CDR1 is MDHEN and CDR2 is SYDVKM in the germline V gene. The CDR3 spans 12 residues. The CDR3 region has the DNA TGTGCCAGCAGCCTCACAGGGGATGAAGCTTTCTTT. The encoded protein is CASSLTGDEAFF. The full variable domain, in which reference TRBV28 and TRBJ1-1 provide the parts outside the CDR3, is DVKVTQSSRYLVKRTGEKVFLECVQDMDHENMFWYRQDPGLGLRLIYFSYDVKMKEKGDIPEGYSVSREKKERFSLILESASTNQTSMYLCASSLTGDEAFFGQGTRLTVV.

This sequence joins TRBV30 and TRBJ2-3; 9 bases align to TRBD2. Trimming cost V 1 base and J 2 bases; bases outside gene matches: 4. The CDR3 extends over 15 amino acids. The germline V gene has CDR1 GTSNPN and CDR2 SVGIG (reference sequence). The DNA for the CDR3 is TGTGCCTGGAGTGAGACGGGACTAGCCACAGATACGCAGTATTTT. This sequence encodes CAWSETGLATDTQYF. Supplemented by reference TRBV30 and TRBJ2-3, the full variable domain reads SQTIHQWPATLVQPVGSPLSLECTVEGTSNPNLYWYRQAAGRGLQLLFYSVGIGQISSEVPQNLSASRPQDRQFILSSKKLLLSDSGFYLCAWSETGLATDTQYFGPGTRLTVL.

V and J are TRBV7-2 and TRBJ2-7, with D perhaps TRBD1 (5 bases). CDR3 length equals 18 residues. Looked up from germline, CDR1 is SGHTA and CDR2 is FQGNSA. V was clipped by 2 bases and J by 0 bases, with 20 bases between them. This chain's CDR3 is CASSLFLFQGPFSYEQYF. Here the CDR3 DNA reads TGTGCCAGCAGCTTATTTCTCTTCCAGGGCCCATTCTCCTACGAGCAGTACTTC.

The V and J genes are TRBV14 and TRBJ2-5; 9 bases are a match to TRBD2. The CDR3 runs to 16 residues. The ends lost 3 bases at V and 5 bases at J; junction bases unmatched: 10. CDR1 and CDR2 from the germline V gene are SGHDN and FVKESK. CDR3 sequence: CASSQARGGIRETQYF. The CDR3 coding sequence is TGTGCCAGCAGCCAGGCGCGGGGGGGGATCCGTGAGACCCAGTACTTC.

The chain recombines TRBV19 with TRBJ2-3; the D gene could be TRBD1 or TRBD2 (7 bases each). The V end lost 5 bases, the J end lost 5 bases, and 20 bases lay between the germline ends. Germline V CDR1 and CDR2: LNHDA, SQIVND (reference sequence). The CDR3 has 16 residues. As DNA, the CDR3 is TGTGCCAGTAGTCGCTACAGGGGAGGGGGTTTAGATACGCAGTATTTT. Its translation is CASSRYRGGGLDTQYF.

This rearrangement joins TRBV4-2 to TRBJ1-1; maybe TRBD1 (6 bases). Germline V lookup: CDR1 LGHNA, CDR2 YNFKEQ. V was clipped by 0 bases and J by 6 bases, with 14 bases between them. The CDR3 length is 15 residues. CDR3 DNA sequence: TGTGCCAGCAGCCAAGAAGGGGGGGGGCTGGCTGAAGCTTTCTTT. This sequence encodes CASSQEGGGLAEAFF.

CDR3 loop: CASSFYPTPTVNEQYF. DNA for the CDR3: TGTGCCAGCAGTTTTTACCCCACCCCAACGGTCAACGAGCAGTACTTC. This chain connects TRBV27 to TRBJ2-7; D is uncertain. Per the germline V gene, CDR1 is MNHEY and CDR2 is SMNVEV (reference sequence). The CDR3 runs to 16 residues. Trimming left V 3 bases short and J 5 bases short, with 20 bases between.

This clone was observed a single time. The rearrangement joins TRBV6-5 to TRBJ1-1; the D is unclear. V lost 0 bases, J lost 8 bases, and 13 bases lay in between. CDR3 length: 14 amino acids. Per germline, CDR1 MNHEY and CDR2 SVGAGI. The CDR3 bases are TGTGCCAGCAGTTACTCTAAGTTCGGTCCCGAAGCTTTCTTT. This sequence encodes CASSYSKFGPEAFF.

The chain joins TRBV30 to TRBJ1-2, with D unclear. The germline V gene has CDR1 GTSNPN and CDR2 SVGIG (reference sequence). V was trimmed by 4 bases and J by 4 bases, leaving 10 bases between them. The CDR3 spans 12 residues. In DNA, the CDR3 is TGTGCCTGGACTGACACCGTCTATGGCTACACCTTC. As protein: CAWTDTVYGYTF.

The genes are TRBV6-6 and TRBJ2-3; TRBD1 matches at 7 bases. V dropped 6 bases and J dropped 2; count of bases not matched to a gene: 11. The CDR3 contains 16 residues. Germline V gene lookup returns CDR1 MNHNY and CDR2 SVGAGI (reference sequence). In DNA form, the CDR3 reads TGTGCCAGCAGGCCAACGGGACAGCCATTCACAGATACGCAGTATTTT. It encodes CASRPTGQPFTDTQYF.

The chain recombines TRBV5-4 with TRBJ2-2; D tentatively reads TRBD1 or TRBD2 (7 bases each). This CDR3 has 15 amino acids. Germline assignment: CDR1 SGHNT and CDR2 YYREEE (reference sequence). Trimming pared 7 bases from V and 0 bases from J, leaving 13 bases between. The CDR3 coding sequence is TGTGCCAGCTCGGCAGGGGGGGCGAACACCGGGGAGCTGTTTTTT. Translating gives CASSAGGANTGELFF. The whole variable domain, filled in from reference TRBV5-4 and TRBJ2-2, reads ETGVTQSPTHLIKTRGQQVTLRCSSQSGHNTVSWYQQALGQGPQFIFQYYREEENGRGNFPPRFSGLQFPNYSSELNVNALELDDSALYLCASSAGGANTGELFFGEGSRLTVL.

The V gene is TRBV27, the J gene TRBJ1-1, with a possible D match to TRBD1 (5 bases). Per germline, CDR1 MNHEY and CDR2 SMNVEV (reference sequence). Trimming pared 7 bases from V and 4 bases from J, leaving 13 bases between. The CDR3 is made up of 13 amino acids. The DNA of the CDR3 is TGTGCCAGCACCCCGCAAGGGACCACTGAAGCTTTCTTT. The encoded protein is CASTPQGTTEAFF.

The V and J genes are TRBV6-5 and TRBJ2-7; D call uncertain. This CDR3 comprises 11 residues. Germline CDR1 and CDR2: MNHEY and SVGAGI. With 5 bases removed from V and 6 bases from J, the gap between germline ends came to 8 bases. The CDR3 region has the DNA TGTGCCAGCAGTACCCCCGCCGAGCAGTACTTC. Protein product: CASSTPAEQYF.

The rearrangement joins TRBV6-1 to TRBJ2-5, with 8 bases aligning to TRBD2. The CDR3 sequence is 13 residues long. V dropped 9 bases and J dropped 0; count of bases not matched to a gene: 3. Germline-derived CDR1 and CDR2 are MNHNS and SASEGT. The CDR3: CASERGYQETQYF. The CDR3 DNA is TGTGCCAGTGAGCGGGGGTACCAAGAGACCCAGTACTTC.